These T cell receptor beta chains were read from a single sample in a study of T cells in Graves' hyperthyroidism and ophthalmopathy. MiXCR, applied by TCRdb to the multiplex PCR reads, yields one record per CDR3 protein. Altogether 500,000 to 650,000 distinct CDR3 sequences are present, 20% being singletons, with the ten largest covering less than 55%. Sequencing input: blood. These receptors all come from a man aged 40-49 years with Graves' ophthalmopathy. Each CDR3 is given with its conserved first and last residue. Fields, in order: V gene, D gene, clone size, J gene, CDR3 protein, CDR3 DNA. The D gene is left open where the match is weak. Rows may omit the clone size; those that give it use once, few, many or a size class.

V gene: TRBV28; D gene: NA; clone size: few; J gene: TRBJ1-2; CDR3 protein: CASRSGTPYYGYTF; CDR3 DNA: TGTGCCAGCAGATCCGGGACACCCTACTATGGCTACACCTTC
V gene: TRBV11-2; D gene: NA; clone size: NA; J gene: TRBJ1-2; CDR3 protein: CASSLTIGSGGVDFYGYTF; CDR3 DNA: TGTGCCAGCAGCTTAACGATTGGATCCGGGGGGGTTGACTTCTATGGCTACACCTTC
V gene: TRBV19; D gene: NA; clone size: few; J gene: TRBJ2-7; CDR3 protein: CATKAGQGIYEQYF; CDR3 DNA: TGTGCCACCAAAGCCGGGCAGGGTATTTACGAGCAGTACTTC
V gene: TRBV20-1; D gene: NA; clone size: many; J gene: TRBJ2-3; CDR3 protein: CSNQDPRTDTQYF; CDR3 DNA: TGCAGTAACCAGGACCCACGCACAGATACGCAGTATTTT
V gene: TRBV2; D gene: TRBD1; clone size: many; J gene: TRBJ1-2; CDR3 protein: CASRPGGNYGYTF; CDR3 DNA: TGTGCCAGCCGGCCAGGGGGAAACTATGGCTACACCTTC
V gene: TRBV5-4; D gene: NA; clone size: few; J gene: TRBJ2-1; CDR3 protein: CASSLLEDEQFF; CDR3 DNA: TGTGCCAGCAGCTTGTTGGAGGATGAGCAGTTCTTC
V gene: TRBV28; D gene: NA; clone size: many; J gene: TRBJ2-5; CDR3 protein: CASSPENEYQETQYF; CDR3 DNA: TGTGCCAGCAGTCCAGAAAACGAGTACCAAGAGACCCAGTACTTC
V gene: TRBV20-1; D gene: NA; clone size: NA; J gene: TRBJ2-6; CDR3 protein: CSARFASGANVLTF; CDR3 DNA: TGCAGTGCTAGATTTGCTTCCGGGGCCAACGTCCTGACTTTC
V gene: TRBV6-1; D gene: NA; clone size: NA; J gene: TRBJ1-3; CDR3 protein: CASSESQGSGNTIYF; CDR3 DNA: TGTGCCAGCAGTGAATCACAGGGCTCTGGAAACACCATATATTTT
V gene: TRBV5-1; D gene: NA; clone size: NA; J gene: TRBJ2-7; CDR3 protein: CASSLQGEWFNEQYF; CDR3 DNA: TGCGCCAGCAGCCTACAGGGAGAATGGTTCAACGAGCAGTACTTC
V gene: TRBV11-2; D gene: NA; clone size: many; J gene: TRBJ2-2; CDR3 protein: CASSLVYSGELFF; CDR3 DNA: TGTGCCAGCAGCTTAGTCTATTCCGGGGAGCTGTTTTTT
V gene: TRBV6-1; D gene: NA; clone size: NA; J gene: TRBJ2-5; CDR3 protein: CASSEWQETQYF; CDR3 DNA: TGTGCCAGCAGCGAATGGCAAGAGACCCAGTACTTC
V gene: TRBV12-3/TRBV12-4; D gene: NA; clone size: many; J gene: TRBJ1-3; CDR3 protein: CASSLRPDTIYF; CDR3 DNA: TGTGCCAGCAGTCTACGACCGGACACCATATATTTT
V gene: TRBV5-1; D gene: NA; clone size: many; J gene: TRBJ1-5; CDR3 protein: CASSLAGRDHQPQHF; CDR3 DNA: TGCGCCAGCAGCTTGGCCGGTAGGGACCATCAGCCCCAGCATTTT
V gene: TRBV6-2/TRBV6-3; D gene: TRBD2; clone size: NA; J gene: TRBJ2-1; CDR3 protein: CASSYSWLAGPLGVNNEQFF; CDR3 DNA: TGTGCCAGCAGTTACTCGTGGCTAGCGGGACCCCTCGGGGTCAACAATGAGCAGTTCTTC
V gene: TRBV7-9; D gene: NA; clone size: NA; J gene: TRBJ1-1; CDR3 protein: CASSLAGGGNTEAFF; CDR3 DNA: TGTGCCAGCAGCTTGGCGGGGGGGGGGAACACTGAAGCTTTCTTT
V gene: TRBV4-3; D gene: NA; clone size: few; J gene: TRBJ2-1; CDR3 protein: CASSHYTGWGFYNEQFF; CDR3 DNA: TGCGCCAGCAGCCACTATACAGGGTGGGGTTTCTACAATGAGCAGTTCTTC
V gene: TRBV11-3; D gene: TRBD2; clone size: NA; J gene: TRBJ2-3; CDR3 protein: CASSLSAGGSRDTQYF; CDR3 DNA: TGTGCCAGCAGCTTATCAGCGGGAGGTTCTAGAGATACGCAGTATTTT
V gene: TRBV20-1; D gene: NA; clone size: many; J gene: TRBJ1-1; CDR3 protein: CSALRTRGNTEAFF; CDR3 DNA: TGCAGTGCCCTTCGCACACGGGGAAACACTGAAGCTTTCTTT
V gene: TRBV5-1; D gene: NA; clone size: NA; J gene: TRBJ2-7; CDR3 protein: CASSLVSRDEQYF; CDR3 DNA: TGCGCCAGCAGCTTGGTCTCTAGAGACGAGCAGTACTTC
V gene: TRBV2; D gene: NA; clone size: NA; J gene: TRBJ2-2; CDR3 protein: CASRAGGRVTGELFF; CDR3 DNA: TGTGCCAGCAGAGCCGGTGGCAGGGTCACCGGGGAGCTGTTTTTT
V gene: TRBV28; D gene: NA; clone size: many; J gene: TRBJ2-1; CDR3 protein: CASTSSSWRSYNEQFF; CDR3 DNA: TGTGCCAGCACCTCGTCTAGCTGGCGCTCCTACAATGAGCAGTTCTTC
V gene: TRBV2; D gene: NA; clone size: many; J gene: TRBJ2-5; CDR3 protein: CASNRRQETQYF; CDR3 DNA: TGTGCCAGCAACAGGCGCCAAGAGACCCAGTACTTC
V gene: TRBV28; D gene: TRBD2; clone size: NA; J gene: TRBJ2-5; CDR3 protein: CASSLWASGSGETQYF; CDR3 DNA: TGTGCCAGCAGTTTATGGGCTAGCGGGAGCGGTGAGACCCAGTACTTC
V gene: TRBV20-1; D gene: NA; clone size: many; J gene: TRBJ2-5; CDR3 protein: CSARSSQETQYF; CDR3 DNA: TGCAGTGCTAGATCTAGTCAAGAGACCCAGTACTTC
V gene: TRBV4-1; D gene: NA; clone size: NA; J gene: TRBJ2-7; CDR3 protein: CASSQKFDDDAYEQYF; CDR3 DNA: TGCGCCAGCAGCCAAAAATTCGACGATGATGCCTACGAGCAGTACTTC
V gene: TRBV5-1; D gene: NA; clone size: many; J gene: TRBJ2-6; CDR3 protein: CASSSHRAGANVLTF; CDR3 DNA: TGCGCCAGCAGCTCCCACAGGGCGGGGGCCAACGTCCTGACTTTC
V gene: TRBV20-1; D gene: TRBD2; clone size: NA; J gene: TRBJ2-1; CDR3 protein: CSATSGRAAYNEQFF; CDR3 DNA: TGCAGTGCAACTAGCGGGAGGGCCGCTTACAATGAGCAGTTCTTC
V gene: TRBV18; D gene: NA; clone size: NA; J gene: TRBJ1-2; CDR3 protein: CASSPKAGANYGYTF; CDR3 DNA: TGTGCCAGCTCCCCCAAGGCGGGTGCGAACTATGGCTACACCTTC
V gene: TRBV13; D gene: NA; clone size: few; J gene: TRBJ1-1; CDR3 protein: CASTRSVPRVEAFF; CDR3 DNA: TGTGCCAGCACCCGATCCGTACCTAGGGTTGAAGCTTTCTTT
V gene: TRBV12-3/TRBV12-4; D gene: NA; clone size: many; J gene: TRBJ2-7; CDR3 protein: CASSFFYRRYEQYF; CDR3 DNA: TGTGCCAGCAGTTTCTTTTACAGGAGATACGAGCAGTACTTC
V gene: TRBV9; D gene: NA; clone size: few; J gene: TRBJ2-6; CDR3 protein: CASSVFDAGANVLTF; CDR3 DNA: TGTGCCAGCAGCGTGTTTGATGCTGGGGCCAACGTCCTGACTTTC
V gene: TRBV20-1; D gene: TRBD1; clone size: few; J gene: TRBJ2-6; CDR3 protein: CSALTGTGANVLTF; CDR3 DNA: TGCAGTGCCCTGACAGGGACCGGGGCCAACGTCCTGACTTTC
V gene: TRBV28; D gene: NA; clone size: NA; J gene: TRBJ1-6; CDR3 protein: CASIRNQGSPLHF; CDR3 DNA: TGTGCCAGCATCCGGAACCAGGGTTCACCCCTCCACTTT
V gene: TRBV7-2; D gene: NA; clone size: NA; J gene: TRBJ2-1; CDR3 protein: CASSSTASSYNEQFF; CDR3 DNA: TGTGCCAGCAGCTCAACAGCGAGCTCCTACAATGAGCAGTTCTTC
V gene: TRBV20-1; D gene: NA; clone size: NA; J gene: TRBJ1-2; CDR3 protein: CSAMVQGNYGYTF; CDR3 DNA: TGCAGTGCTATGGTACAGGGTAACTATGGCTACACCTTC
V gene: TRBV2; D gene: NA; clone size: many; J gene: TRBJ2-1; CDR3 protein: CASSGGVRVTYNEQFF; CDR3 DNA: TGTGCCAGCAGTGGCGGGGTCAGAGTGACCTACAATGAGCAGTTCTTC
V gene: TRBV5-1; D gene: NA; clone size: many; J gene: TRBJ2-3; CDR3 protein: CASSLGASASTDTQYF; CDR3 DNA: TGCGCCAGCAGCTTGGGGGCTAGCGCTAGCACAGATACGCAGTATTTT
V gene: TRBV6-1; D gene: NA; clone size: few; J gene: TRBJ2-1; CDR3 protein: CASRESARTNEQFF; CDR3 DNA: TGTGCCAGCAGGGAGAGTGCCCGTACGAATGAGCAGTTCTTC
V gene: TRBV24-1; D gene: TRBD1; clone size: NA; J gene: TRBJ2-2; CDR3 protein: CATSGTGGGPTGELFF; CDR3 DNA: TGTGCCACCAGTGGGACAGGGGGTGGCCCCACCGGGGAGCTGTTTTTT
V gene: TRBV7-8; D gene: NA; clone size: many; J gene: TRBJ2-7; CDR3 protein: CASSHSPDRPYEQYF; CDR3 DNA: TGTGCCAGCAGCCATTCTCCGGACAGACCCTACGAGCAGTACTTC
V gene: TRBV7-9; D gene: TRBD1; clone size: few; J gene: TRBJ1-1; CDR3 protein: CASSKGQWTTEAFF; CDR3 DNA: TGTGCCAGCAGCAAGGGACAGTGGACCACTGAAGCTTTCTTT